Following are 22 T cell receptor beta chains from one sample sequenced in a study of response to subunit inactivated influenza vaccine. TCRdb redid the calling of the RT-PCR reads with MiXCR, one entry per CDR3 protein. Found here are about 570,000 distinct CDR3 sequences, about 11% of them singletons; the top ten hold 11%. Another study also made use of these data, one on T cells expressing NK-cell markers. Turning to that study: The TCR beta cDNA came from 5'RACE template switching with UMIs.

Material: PBMCs from blood, obtained on the day of vaccination. The receptor set was obtained from a man aged 50 or older who received an inactivated influenza vaccine.

This clonotype was observed at least ten times. The V gene is TRBV15, the J gene TRBJ2-1; no clear D. Germline CDR1 reads LNHNV; CDR2 reads YYDKDF (reference sequence). V lost 0 bases, J lost 1 base, and 16 bases lay in between. This CDR3 has 18 residues. CDR3 coding DNA: TGTGCCACCAGCAGAGATAGGAGCGTTGGTGCATCCTACAATGAGCAGTTCTTC. Encoded protein: CATSRDRSVGASYNEQFF.

Only a few counts were recorded for this clonotype. V is TRBV5-1 and J is TRBJ1-2; possibly TRBD1 for D (5 bases). The CDR3 totals 15 residues. Germline lookup yields CDR1 SGHRS and CDR2 YFSETQ. V was shortened by 1 base and J by 4 bases, with 14 bases between the two germline ends. The CDR3 reads CASSLMGVRGYGYTF. The CDR3 DNA reads TGCGCCAGCAGCTTGATGGGGGTCCGCGGCTATGGCTACACCTTC.

The gene calls are TRBV29-1 and TRBJ2-3, with 9 bases aligning to TRBD2. In germline, CDR1 is SQVTM, CDR2 ANQGSEA. V was pared by 5 bases and J by 3 bases, with 9 bases of the junction left unmatched. This CDR3 is 15 amino acids long. The CDR3 coding sequence is TGCAGCGTTCACTCGGCGGGGGGGCCGACAGATACGCAGTATTTT. Translating it yields CSVHSAGGPTDTQYF.

This clonotype was counted at least ten times. This sequence joins TRBV11-2 and TRBJ2-2, with D possibly TRBD2 on 7 matching bases. The CDR3 extends over 15 amino acids. V dropped 6 bases and J dropped 3 bases, with 14 bases sitting between them. Germline V lookup: CDR1 SGHAT, CDR2 FQNNGV. The CDR3 sequence is CASRRAGAHTGELFF. The CDR3 nucleotides are TGTGCCAGCAGGCGCGCGGGGGCCCACACCGGGGAGCTGTTTTTT. Combining the CDR3 with reference TRBV11-2 and TRBJ2-2 gives the whole variable domain EAGVAQSPRYKIIEKRQSVAFWCNPISGHATLYWYQQILGQGPKLLIQFQNNGVVDDSQLPKDRFSAERLKGVDSTLKIQPAKLEDSAVYLCASRRAGAHTGELFFGEGSRLTVL.

This clonotype was seen a few times. The chain combines TRBV5-1 with TRBJ1-1, with TRBD1 as a possible D gene (5 bases). Germline assignment: CDR1 SGHRS and CDR2 YFSETQ. The CDR3 is 15 residues long. V lost 4 bases to trimming and J lost 0 bases, with 13 bases between them. The CDR3 DNA reads TGCGCCAGCAGCCCGGCAGGGAGTATGAACACTGAAGCTTTCTTT. It yields the protein CASSPAGSMNTEAFF.

A few counts support this clonotype. The DNA for the CDR3 is TGCAGCGTTGTTCAGGGGCGCGGGGATGAGCAGTTCTTC. Translated, it gives CSVVQGRGDEQFF. This chain links TRBV29-1 with TRBJ2-1; D assignment may be TRBD1 or TRBD2 (6 bases each). Deletions cut 4 bases from V and 8 bases from J, with 15 bases between. The CDR3 has 13 residues. The germline V gene encodes CDR1 SQVTM and CDR2 ANQGSEA.

The chain employs TRBV12-3 or TRBV12-4 and TRBJ1-5; weak D call: TRBD1 (6 bases). The length of the CDR3 is 15 residues. The germline V and J ends were trimmed by 6 bases and 4 bases, with 16 bases remaining between them. The CDR3 protein is CASSRRDGQNQPQHF. The CDR3 DNA is TGTGCCAGCAGCCGGAGGGACGGACAGAATCAGCCCCAGCATTTT.

This clonotype was picked up a small number of times. CDR3 in DNA: TGTGCCAGCAGGGGGGGCACCTCGAGCCCCTACGAGCAGTACTTC. Translated: CASRGGTSSPYEQYF. V usage is TRBV27 and J usage is TRBJ2-7; the D call may be TRBD1 or TRBD2 (6 bases each). This CDR3 is 15 amino acids long. The germline V gene has CDR1 MNHEY and CDR2 SMNVEV (reference sequence). V was trimmed by 6 bases and J by 2 bases, leaving 17 bases between them.

This clonotype was observed once. The rearrangement uses TRBV12-3 or TRBV12-4 and TRBJ2-1; tentative D call: TRBD1 (6 bases). The DNA end lines up better with TRBJ2-7; the J call may be wrong. This CDR3 is 15 amino acids long. The CDR3 DNA reads as TGTGCCAGCAGAGGGGCACAGGGTTTTTACAATGAGCAGTACTTC. This sequence encodes CASRGAQGFYNEQYF.

This chain links TRBV5-5 with TRBJ2-5, with 9 bases that match TRBD1. The ends lost 2 bases at V and 3 bases at J; junction bases unmatched: 8. Germline values: CDR1 SGHKS, CDR2 YYEKEE (reference sequence). The CDR3 has 16 amino acids. The CDR3 nucleotides read TGTGCCAGCAGCTTCTATAGAACAGGGGGCGAAGAGACCCAGTACTTC. It encodes CASSFYRTGGEETQYF.

This clonotype was seen many times. CDR3 loop: CASSPIWGELFF. In nucleotides, the CDR3 is TGTGCCAGCAGCCCTATCTGGGGGGAGCTGTTTTTT. The chain employs TRBV3-1 and TRBJ2-2, with unresolved D. The V gene's germline CDR1 is LGHDT and CDR2 YNNKEL (reference sequence). V was pared by 4 bases and J by 8 bases, with 8 bases between. This CDR3 comprises 12 residues.

This clonotype has a handful of counts. The chain carries TRBV20-1 and TRBJ2-1; 8 bases agree with TRBD1. CDR3 length: 14 residues. V lost 3 bases, J lost 7 bases, and 8 bases stayed unmatched. From germline, CDR1 is DFQATT and CDR2 SNEGSKA (reference sequence). The chain's CDR3 is CSARRQGAFNEQFF. The CDR3 region has the DNA TGCAGTGCTAGGAGGCAGGGGGCCTTTAATGAGCAGTTCTTC.

V gene TRBV2 combines with J gene TRBJ2-3, with D uncertain. CDR1 SNHLY and CDR2 FYNNEI come from the germline V gene. V dropped 3 bases and J dropped 0 bases, with 13 bases sitting between them. The CDR3 is 16 residues long. CDR3 nucleotide sequence: TGTGCCAGCAGTGACGTCCCATCAACTAGCACAGATACGCAGTATTTT. Amino acids: CASSDVPSTSTDTQYF.

Many counts were recorded for this clonotype. The chain carries TRBV12-3 or TRBV12-4 and TRBJ1-1; D is ambiguous. The CDR3 sequence is 12 residues long. Between the trimmed V and J ends, which lost 3 bases and 4 bases, there was a span of 6 bases. CDR3 bases: TGTGCCAGCAGTTTGGTACGCACTGAAGCTTTCTTT. Amino acids: CASSLVRTEAFF.

The chain is built from TRBV3-1 and TRBJ2-7; either TRBD1 or TRBD2 may fit D (5 bases each). This CDR3 region has 13 residues. Germline V gives CDR1 LGHDT, CDR2 YNNKEL (reference sequence). With 8 bases removed from V and 4 bases from J, the gap between germline ends came to 15 bases. The CDR3 DNA reads TGTGCCAGCCGCCGGGACGTAGGGTACGAGCAGTACTTC. Residues: CASRRDVGYEQYF.

The chain employs TRBV20-1 and TRBJ1-2; no clear D gene. In germline, CDR1 is DFQATT, CDR2 SNEGSKA (reference sequence). CDR3 length equals 11 residues. Trimming took off 5 bases at V and 8 bases at J, with 12 bases between the two ends. CDR3 sequence (DNA): TGCAGTGCTCTTGGACCGAACGGCTACACCTTC. It specifies CSALGPNGYTF.

The chain employs TRBV12-3 or TRBV12-4 and TRBJ1-1; a weak D match, TRBD1 (6 bases). The CDR3 extends over 12 amino acids. Trimming left V 6 bases short and J 5 bases short, with 10 bases between. CDR3 loop: CASRQGLTEAFF. CDR3 DNA: TGTGCCAGCAGACAGGGATTAACTGAAGCTTTCTTT.

The chain uses TRBV20-1 and TRBJ2-7; D call uncertain. CDR1 DFQATT and CDR2 SNEGSKA come from the germline V gene (reference sequence). The CDR3 has 11 amino acids. V gave up 3 bases and J gave up 4 bases, with 7 bases separating them. CDR3 sequence: CSARNNYEQYF. The CDR3 DNA reads as TGCAGTGCTAGGAACAATTACGAGCAGTACTTC.

This clonotype was detected a few times. The gene calls are TRBV6-2 or TRBV6-3 and TRBJ1-1, with D maybe TRBD1 (5 bases). The CDR3 extends over 13 amino acids. V lost 5 bases to trimming and J lost 4 bases, with 11 bases between them. The germline CDR1 and CDR2 sequences are MNHEY and SVGEGT. The CDR3: CASSRQHRTEAFF. CDR3 DNA: TGTGCCAGCAGTCGACAGCACCGCACTGAAGCTTTCTTT.

CDR3 sequence reads: CASSLALGGSSYEQYF. In nucleotides, the CDR3 is TGTGCCAGCAGCTTAGCGCTCGGCGGGAGCTCCTACGAGCAGTACTTC. The rearrangement links TRBV7-9 to TRBJ2-7, with 7 bases lining up with TRBD2. The CDR3 extends over 16 amino acids. The germline CDR1 and CDR2 sequences are SEHNR and FQNEAQ (reference sequence). J lost 0 bases, V lost 0 bases, and 5 bases had no gene match.

This clonotype was observed a handful of times. The J gene is TRBJ2-5, the V gene TRBV11-2; no reliable D call. Germline-derived CDR1 and CDR2 are SGHAT and FQNNGV. The CDR3 totals 16 residues. With 2 bases removed from V and 2 bases from J, the gap between germline ends came to 15 bases. The CDR3 loop is CASSLLVGFGQETQYF. CDR3 in DNA: TGTGCCAGCAGCTTATTGGTGGGGTTTGGGCAAGAGACCCAGTACTTC. Full variable domain (missing parts from reference TRBV11-2 and TRBJ2-5): EAGVAQSPRYKIIEKRQSVAFWCNPISGHATLYWYQQILGQGPKLLIQFQNNGVVDDSQLPKDRFSAERLKGVDSTLKIQPAKLEDSAVYLCASSLLVGFGQETQYFGPGTRLLVL.

The CDR3 nucleotides are TGTGCCAGCAGCGAGACAGGGTGGGACACCGGGGAGCTGTTTTTT. Amino acids: CASSETGWDTGELFF. The chain links TRBV5-4 to TRBJ2-2; 7 nucleotides line up with TRBD1. This CDR3 is built from 15 residues. The J segment lost 3 bases and the V segment lost 4 bases, leaving 6 bases of the junction unmatched. Germline V CDR1 and CDR2: SGHNT, YYREEE (reference sequence).